These T cell receptor beta chains were read from a single sample in a study of shared clonotypes between healthy human individuals. Data came from immunoSEQ multiplex PCR; TCRdb stores just in-frame clones and leaves some out. The sample has some 700,000 clones, 90% seen once. Sequencing input: memory CD8+ T cells from PBMCs. These TCRs come from a man aged 18-30 years in good health. Some clones in this sample may be carry-over from other donors' samples. CDR3s include the opening cysteine and the closing phenylalanine or tryptophan. A D gene is named only where the DNA matches it firmly. Not all rows give a size; the values are once, few, many and, for expanded clones, a class.

TRBD2	NA	TRBV5-4	TRBJ2-2	CASSPGGPTGELFF	TGTGCCAGCAGCCCGGGGGGGCCCACCGGGGAGCTGTTTTTT
TRBD1	NA	TRBV9	TRBJ2-1	CASSEQGARNEQFF	TGTGCCAGCAGCGAGCAGGGGGCGCGGAATGAGCAGTTCTTC
NA	NA	TRBV28	TRBJ1-6	CASNSRVNSPLHF	TGTGCCAGCAACTCCAGAGTAAATTCACCCCTCCACTTT
NA	NA	TRBV4-1	TRBJ2-1	CASSHTSTGYNEQFF	TGCGCCAGCAGCCACACCTCGACAGGTTACAATGAGCAGTTCTTC
NA	NA	TRBV5-4	TRBJ2-7	CASSRSGTTSYEQYF	TGTGCCAGCAGCCGGTCCGGGACGACGAGCTACGAGCAGTACTTC
NA	NA	TRBV19	TRBJ1-1	CASSTRQAPEAFF	TGTGCCAGTAGTACCCGACAGGCGCCTGAAGCTTTCTTT
TRBD1	NA	TRBV19	TRBJ1-1	CASINLRAGGLDTEAFF	TGTGCCAGTATCAACCTGAGGGCAGGGGGTCTGGACACTGAAGCTTTCTTT
NA	NA	TRBV27	TRBJ2-1	CASSSGLDYNEQFF	TGTGCCAGCAGTTCCGGGCTTGACTACAATGAGCAGTTCTTC
TRBD1	NA	TRBV29-1	TRBJ1-1	CSVPPTGGGLVEAFF	TGCAGCGTCCCCCCCACAGGGGGCGGACTAGTTGAAGCTTTCTTT
TRBD2	NA	TRBV7-9	TRBJ2-5	CASRPWEAGGETQYF	TGTGCCAGCAGACCGTGGGAGGCGGGAGGGGAGACCCAGTACTTC
TRBD2	once	TRBV4-3	TRBJ2-5	CASSQDAAGGPVETQYF	TGCGCCAGCAGCCAAGATGCAGCGGGAGGTCCCGTGGAGACCCAGTACTTC
NA	NA	TRBV5-1	TRBJ2-2	CASSFVPGELFF	TGCGCCAGCAGTTTCGTACCCGGGGAGCTGTTTTTT
NA	NA	TRBV29-1	TRBJ2-1	CSVEVRLGRRNEQFF	TGCAGCGTTGAAGTCCGTCTAGGGCGGCGCAATGAGCAGTTCTTC
NA	NA	TRBV5-4	TRBJ1-2	CASSLAGGTLYGYTF	TGTGCCAGCAGCTTGGCGGGGGGCACCCTCTATGGCTACACCTTC
NA	NA	TRBV29-1	TRBJ1-2	CSVGRPTTGYGYTF	TGCAGCGTAGGACGGCCCACCACAGGCTATGGCTACACCTTC
NA	NA	TRBV12-5	TRBJ1-2	CASGFDRATNYGYTF	TGTGCTAGTGGTTTTGATAGGGCAACTAACTATGGCTACACCTTC
NA	NA	TRBV7-2	TRBJ2-5	CASSLGSRLGGSPRETQYF	TGTGCCAGCAGCTTAGGATCTCGACTCGGTGGTTCGCCCCGGGAGACCCAGTACTTC
NA	NA	TRBV6-1	TRBJ2-7	CASSSDPYEQYF	TGTGCCAGCTCTTCGGACCCCTACGAGCAGTACTTC
NA	once	TRBV6-5	TRBJ1-1	CASGLGASTEAFF	TGTGCCAGCGGCCTGGGGGCGAGCACTGAAGCTTTCTTT
TRBD1	once	TRBV9	TRBJ2-7	CASSGSDRGSYEQYF	TGTGCCAGCAGCGGCTCGGACAGGGGGAGTTACGAGCAGTACTTC
TRBD1	NA	TRBV6-5	TRBJ1-5	CASREGAGQPQHF	TGTGCCAGCAGAGAGGGGGCAGGACAGCCCCAGCATTTT
TRBD1	NA	TRBV28	TRBJ1-2	CASSETGVAGYTF	TGTGCCAGCAGTGAGACAGGGGTGGCTGGCTACACCTTC
TRBD2	once	TRBV28	TRBJ2-7	CASSSRTSGSYEQYF	TGTGCCAGCAGTTCGCGGACTAGCGGCTCCTACGAGCAGTACTTC
NA	NA	TRBV2	TRBJ2-7	CASSPRVGPSYEQYF	TGTGCCAGCAGCCCCCGGGTGGGCCCCTCCTACGAGCAGTACTTC
NA	once	TRBV7-9	TRBJ2-3	CASSPSLAWDTQYF	TGTGCCAGCAGCCCAAGCCTAGCGTGGGATACGCAGTATTTT
NA	NA	TRBV13	TRBJ2-7	CASSRRDVYEQYF	TGTGCCAGCAGCCGCAGGGATGTGTATGAGCAGTACTTC
TRBD2	once	TRBV27	TRBJ2-1	CASSLFGTRDNEQFF	TGTGCCAGCAGTTTATTTGGGACTAGAGACAATGAGCAGTTCTTC